This T cell receptor (beta chain) was documented in a study of T cells in Graves' hyperthyroidism and ophthalmopathy. The V gene lost 2 bases and the J gene lost 8 bases, with 16 bases spanning the gap. The CDR3 is made up of 14 amino acids. CDR1 and CDR2 (germline): DFQATT, SNEGSKA (reference sequence). RNA transcripts provided the source from which TCR beta CDR3 regions were amplified. A first-round RT-PCR of the TCR CDR3 used the HTBI primer set. MiXCR, applied by TCRdb to the multiplex PCR reads, yields one record per CDR3 protein. The sample carries about 560,000 distinct CDR3 sequences, roughly 15% recorded once. This clonotype was seen ten or more times.

The sample taken for sequencing was blood. This clonotype was obtained from a woman aged 40 to 55 with Graves' hyperthyroidism. The V and J genes are TRBV20-1 and TRBJ2-1; tentative D call: TRBD1 (5 bases). CDR3 sequence: CSARNRWFVDEQFF. Written as DNA, the CDR3 is TGCAGTGCTAGAAACAGGTGGTTTGTAGATGAGCAGTTCTTC.